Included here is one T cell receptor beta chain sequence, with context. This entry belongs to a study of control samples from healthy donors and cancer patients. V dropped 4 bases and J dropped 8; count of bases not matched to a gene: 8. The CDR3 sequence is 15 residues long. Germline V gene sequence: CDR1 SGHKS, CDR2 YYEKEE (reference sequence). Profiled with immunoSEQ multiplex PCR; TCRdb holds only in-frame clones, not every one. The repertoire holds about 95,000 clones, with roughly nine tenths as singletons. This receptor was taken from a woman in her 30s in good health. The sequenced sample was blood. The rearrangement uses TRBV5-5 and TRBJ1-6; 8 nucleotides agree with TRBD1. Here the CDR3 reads CASSPGTGLYSPLHF. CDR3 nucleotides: TGTGCCAGCAGCCCCGGGACAGGCCTCTATTCACCCCTCCACTTT. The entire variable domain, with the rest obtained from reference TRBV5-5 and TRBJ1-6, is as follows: DAGVTQSPTHLIKTRGQQVTLRCSPISGHKSVSWYQQVLGQGPQFIFQYYEKEERGRGNFPDRFSARQFPNYSSELNVNALLLGDSALYLCASSPGTGLYSPLHFGNGTRLTVT.